The rows below give T cell receptor beta chains drawn from one sample of a study of cytomegalovirus exposure and HLA in healthy donors. Only in-frame clones appear in the TCRdb table, and some are missing; sequencing was by immunoSEQ multiplex PCR. The sample contains 200,000 to 250,000 clones, 70% to 85% of which appear only once. What was sequenced was PBMCs. These receptors were taken from a male donor in good health and CMV-seronegative. The CDR3 runs from the conserved cysteine through the conserved F or W. Each record gives: V gene, J gene, clone size, D gene, CDR3 protein, CDR3 DNA. The D gene is left open where the match is weak. Size is omitted from some rows. Given values are once, few, many or a class for expanded clones.

V: TRBV11-3; J: TRBJ2-1; size: .; D: TRBD1; CDR3: CASSFTGTGRPYNEQFF; DNA: TGTGCCAGCAGCTTCACCGGGACAGGGAGGCCCTACAATGAGCAGTTCTTC
V: TRBV29-1; J: TRBJ2-4; size: .; D: TRBD1; CDR3: CSAVPGQKNIQYF; DNA: TGCAGCGCCGTCCCGGGACAGAAAAACATTCAGTACTTC
V: TRBV19; J: TRBJ1-1; size: .; D: .; CDR3: CASSSSRGNTEAFF; DNA: TGTGCCAGTAGCTCAAGTCGGGGGAACACTGAAGCTTTCTTT
V: TRBV7-3; J: TRBJ2-7; size: .; D: .; CDR3: CASSSPTERRGHEQYF; DNA: TGTGCCAGCAGCTCCCCCACTGAGCGGAGGGGTCACGAGCAGTACTTC
V: TRBV5-4; J: TRBJ2-6; size: .; D: .; CDR3: CASSYQGSGANVLTF; DNA: TGTGCCAGCAGTTACCAGGGGTCTGGGGCCAACGTCCTGACTTTC
V: TRBV7-7; J: TRBJ2-2; size: once; D: .; CDR3: CASSPRDSAWTGELFF; DNA: TGTGCCAGCAGCCCCCGGGATAGCGCGTGGACCGGGGAGCTGTTTTTT
V: TRBV14; J: TRBJ2-3; size: .; D: TRBD2; CDR3: CASRAGGQDTQYF; DNA: TGTGCCAGCCGAGCGGGAGGGCAAGATACGCAGTATTTT
V: TRBV5-1; J: TRBJ1-1; size: .; D: .; CDR3: CASSLDRADTEAFF; DNA: TGCGCCAGCAGCTTGGACAGGGCGGACACTGAAGCTTTCTTT
V: TRBV18; J: TRBJ2-2; size: .; D: TRBD2; CDR3: CASSSGLVPELFF; DNA: TGTGCCAGCTCATCGGGACTAGTCCCGGAGCTGTTTTTT
V: TRBV2; J: TRBJ2-1; size: .; D: .; CDR3: CASSEQSATEQFF; DNA: TGTGCCAGCAGTGAACAAAGCGCGACTGAGCAGTTCTTC
V: TRBV5-1; J: TRBJ2-2; size: .; D: .; CDR3: CASSLRGELFF; DNA: TGCGCCAGCAGCTTGCGTGGGGAGCTGTTTTTT
V: TRBV5-1; J: TRBJ2-5; size: .; D: TRBD1; CDR3: CASSLSGGGETQYF; DNA: TGCGCCAGCAGCTTGTCAGGGGGCGGTGAGACCCAGTACTTC
V: TRBV7-9; J: TRBJ2-7; size: .; D: .; CDR3: CSSSPGVGEQYF; DNA: TGTTCCAGCAGCCCCGGAGTAGGCGAGCAGTACTTC
V: TRBV5-5; J: TRBJ1-2; size: .; D: .; CDR3: CASSSGGAYGYTF; DNA: TGTGCCAGCAGCAGTGGAGGGGCGTATGGCTACACCTTC
V: TRBV19; J: TRBJ2-5; size: .; D: TRBD1; CDR3: CASSMTGKETQYF; DNA: TGTGCCAGTAGTATGACAGGGAAGGAGACCCAGTACTTC
V: TRBV18; J: TRBJ2-3; size: .; D: TRBD1; CDR3: CASSPDQGGTDTQYF; DNA: TGTGCCAGCTCACCTGATCAGGGGGGCACAGATACGCAGTATTTT
V: TRBV27; J: TRBJ2-2; size: .; D: .; CDR3: CASSLAGMVNGELFF; DNA: TGTGCCAGCAGTTTAGCGGGAATGGTAAACGGGGAGCTGTTTTTT